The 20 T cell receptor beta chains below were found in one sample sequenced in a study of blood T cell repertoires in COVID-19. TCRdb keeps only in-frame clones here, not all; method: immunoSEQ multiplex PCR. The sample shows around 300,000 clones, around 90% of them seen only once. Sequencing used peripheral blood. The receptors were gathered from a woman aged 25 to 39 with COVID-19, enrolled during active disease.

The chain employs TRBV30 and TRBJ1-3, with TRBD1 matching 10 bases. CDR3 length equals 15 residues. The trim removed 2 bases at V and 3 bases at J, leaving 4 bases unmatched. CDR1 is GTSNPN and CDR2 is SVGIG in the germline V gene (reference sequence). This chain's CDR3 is CAWSTGQGFGNTIYF. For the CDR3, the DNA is TGTGCCTGGAGTACGGGACAGGGGTTTGGAAACACCATATATTTT.

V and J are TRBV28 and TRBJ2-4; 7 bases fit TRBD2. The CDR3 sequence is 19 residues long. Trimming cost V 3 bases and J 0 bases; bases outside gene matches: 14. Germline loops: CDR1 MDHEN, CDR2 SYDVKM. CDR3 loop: CASSFPTRDYPLAKNIQYF. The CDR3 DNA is TGTGCCAGCAGTTTCCCTACCCGGGACTACCCACTAGCCAAAAACATTCAGTACTTC.

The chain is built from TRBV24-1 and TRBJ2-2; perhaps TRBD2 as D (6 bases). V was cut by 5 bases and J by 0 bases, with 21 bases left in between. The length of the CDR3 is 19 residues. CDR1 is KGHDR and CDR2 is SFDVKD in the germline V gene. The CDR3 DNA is TGTGCCACCAGTGTGGTTCCGCGTACTAGCAAGCCGAACACCGGGGAGCTGTTTTTT. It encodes CATSVVPRTSKPNTGELFF.

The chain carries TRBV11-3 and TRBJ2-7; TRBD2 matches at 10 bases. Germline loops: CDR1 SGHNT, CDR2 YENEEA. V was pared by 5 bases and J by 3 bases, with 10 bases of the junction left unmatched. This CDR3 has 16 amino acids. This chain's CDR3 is CASSPGGASGSYEQYF. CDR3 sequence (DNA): TGTGCCAGCAGCCCGGGGGGTGCTAGCGGGAGCTACGAGCAGTACTTC.

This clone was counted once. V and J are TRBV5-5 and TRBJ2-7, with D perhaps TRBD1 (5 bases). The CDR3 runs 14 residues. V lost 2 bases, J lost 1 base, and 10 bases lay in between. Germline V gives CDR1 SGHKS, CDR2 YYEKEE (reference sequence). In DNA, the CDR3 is TGTGCCAGCAGCTTCCAGGACATTTCCTACGAGCAGTACTTC. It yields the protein CASSFQDISYEQYF.

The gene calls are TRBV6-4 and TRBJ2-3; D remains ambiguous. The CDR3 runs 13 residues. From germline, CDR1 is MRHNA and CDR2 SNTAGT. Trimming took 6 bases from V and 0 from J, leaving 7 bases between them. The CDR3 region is CASSPGSTDTQYF. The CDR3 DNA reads TGTGCCAGCAGCCCAGGCAGCACAGATACGCAGTATTTT.

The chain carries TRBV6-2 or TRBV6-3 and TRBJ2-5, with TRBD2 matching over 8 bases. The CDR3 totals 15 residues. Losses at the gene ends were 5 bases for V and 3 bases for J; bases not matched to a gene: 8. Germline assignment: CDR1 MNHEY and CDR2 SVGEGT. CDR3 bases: TGTGCCAGCAGTGTGGTTCCCGGGGGGGAAGAGACCCAGTACTTC. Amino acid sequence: CASSVVPGGEETQYF.

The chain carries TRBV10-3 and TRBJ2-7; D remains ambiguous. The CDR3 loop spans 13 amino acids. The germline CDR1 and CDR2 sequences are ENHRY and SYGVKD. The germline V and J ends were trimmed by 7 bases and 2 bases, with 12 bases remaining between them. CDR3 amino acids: CAIKAPGPYEQYF. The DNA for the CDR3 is TGTGCCATCAAGGCTCCGGGTCCCTACGAGCAGTACTTC.

DNA for the CDR3: TGCAGCGTGAGGGGACTAGCGGACCTCCAAGAGACCCAGTACTTC. Encoded protein: CSVRGLADLQETQYF. The genes are TRBV29-1 and TRBJ2-5, with 11 bases identical to TRBD2. Trimming removed 6 bases from V and 1 base from J; junction bases left unmatched: 7. Per germline, CDR1 SQVTM and CDR2 ANQGSEA. The CDR3 is 15 amino acids.

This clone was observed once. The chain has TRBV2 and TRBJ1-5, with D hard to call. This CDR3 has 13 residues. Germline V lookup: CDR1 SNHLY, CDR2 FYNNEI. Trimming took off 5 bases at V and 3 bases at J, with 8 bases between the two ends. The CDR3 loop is CASSLEANQPQHF. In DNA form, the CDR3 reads TGTGCCAGCAGTCTCGAGGCCAATCAGCCCCAGCATTTT.

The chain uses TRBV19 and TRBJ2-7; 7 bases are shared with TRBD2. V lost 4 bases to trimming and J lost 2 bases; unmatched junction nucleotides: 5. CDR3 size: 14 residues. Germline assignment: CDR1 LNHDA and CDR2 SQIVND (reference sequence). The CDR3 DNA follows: TGTGCCAGTAGTAGAAGGAGCGGGGCCTACGAGCAGTACTTC. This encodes CASSRRSGAYEQYF.

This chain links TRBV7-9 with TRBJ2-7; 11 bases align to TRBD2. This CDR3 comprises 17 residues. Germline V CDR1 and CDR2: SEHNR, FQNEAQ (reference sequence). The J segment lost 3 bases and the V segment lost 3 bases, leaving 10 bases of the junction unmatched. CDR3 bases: TGTGCCAGCAGCTTCACTAGCGGGAGCGCCGGGGTCTACGAGCAGTACTTC. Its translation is CASSFTSGSAGVYEQYF. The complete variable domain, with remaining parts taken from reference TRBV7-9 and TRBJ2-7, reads DTGVSQNPRHKITKRGQNVTFRCDPISEHNRLYWYRQTLGQGPEFLTYFQNEAQLEKSRLLSDRFSAERPKGSFSTLEIQRTEQGDSAMYLCASSFTSGSAGVYEQYFGPGTRLTVT.

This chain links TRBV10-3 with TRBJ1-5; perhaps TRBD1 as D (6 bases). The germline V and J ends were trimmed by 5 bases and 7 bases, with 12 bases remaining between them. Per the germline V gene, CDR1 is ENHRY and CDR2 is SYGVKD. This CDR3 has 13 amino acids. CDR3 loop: CAISWDTTQPQHF. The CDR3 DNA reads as TGTGCCATCAGTTGGGACACGACACAGCCCCAGCATTTT.

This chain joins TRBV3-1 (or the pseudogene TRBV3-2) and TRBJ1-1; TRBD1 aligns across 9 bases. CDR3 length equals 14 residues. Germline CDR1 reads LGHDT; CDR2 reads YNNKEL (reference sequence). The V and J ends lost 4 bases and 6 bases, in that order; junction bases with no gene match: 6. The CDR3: CASSPQGAGAEAFF. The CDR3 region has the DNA TGTGCCAGCAGCCCACAGGGGGCTGGGGCTGAAGCTTTCTTT.

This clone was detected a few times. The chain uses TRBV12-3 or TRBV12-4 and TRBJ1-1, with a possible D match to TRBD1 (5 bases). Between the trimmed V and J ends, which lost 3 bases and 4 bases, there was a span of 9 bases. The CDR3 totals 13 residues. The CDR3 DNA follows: TGTGCCAGCAGTTTGGGGGGGACCACTGAAGCTTTCTTT. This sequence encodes CASSLGGTTEAFF.

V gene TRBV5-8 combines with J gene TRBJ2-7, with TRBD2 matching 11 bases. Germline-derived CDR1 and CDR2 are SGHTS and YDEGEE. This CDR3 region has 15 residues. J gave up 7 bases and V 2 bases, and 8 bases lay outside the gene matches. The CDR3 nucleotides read TGTGCCAGCAGCTTTAAGACTAGCGGGATGAGGGAGCAGTACTTC. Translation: CASSFKTSGMREQYF.

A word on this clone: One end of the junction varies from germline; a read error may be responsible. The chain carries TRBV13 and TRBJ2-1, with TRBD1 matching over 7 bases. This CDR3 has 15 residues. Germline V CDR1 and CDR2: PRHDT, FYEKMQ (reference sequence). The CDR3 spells CAGSLEGGNIDEQFF. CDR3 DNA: TGTGCCGGCAGCTTAGAAGGGGGCAATATCGATGAGCAGTTCTTC.

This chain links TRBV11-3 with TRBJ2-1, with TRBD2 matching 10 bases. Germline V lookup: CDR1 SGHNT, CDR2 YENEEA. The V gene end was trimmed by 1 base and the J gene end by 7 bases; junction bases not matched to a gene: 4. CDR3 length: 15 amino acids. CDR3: CASSLVASGSNEQFF. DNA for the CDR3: TGTGCCAGCAGCTTAGTGGCTAGCGGGAGTAATGAGCAGTTCTTC.

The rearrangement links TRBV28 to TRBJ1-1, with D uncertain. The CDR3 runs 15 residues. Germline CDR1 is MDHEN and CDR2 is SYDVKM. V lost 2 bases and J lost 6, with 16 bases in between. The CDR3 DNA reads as TGTGCCAGCAGTTTACGGGGTACGAGAGTACCTGAAGCTTTCTTT. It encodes CASSLRGTRVPEAFF.

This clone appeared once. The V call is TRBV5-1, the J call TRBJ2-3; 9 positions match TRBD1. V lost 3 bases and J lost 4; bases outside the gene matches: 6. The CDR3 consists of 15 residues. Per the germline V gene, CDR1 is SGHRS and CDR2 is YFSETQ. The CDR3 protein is CASSSGQGRPDTQYF. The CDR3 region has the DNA TGCGCCAGCAGCTCGGGACAGGGTAGGCCAGATACGCAGTATTTT.